This T cell receptor beta chain was recovered during a study of blood T cell repertoires in COVID-19. About the study: COVID-19 samples, acute and convalescent, were from the United States, Italy and Spain. Nucleic acid was either cDNA or gDNA, and it came from T cells, B-cell-depleted T cells, or PBMCs.

Clones were read by immunoSEQ multiplex PCR, and TCRdb kept only the in-frame ones, dropping some. The sample carries about 270,000 clones, approximately 85% recorded once. Germline lookup yields CDR1 LNHDA and CDR2 SQIVND (reference sequence). The length of the CDR3 is 14 residues. With 5 bases removed from V and 4 bases from J, the gap between germline ends came to 14 bases. Individuals aged roughly 18 to 95 years were recruited from 24 US areas. Each participant's cohort was designated according to participant-reported clinical history. This TCR derives from a woman aged 45-59 years with acute COVID-19. This chain joins TRBV19 and TRBJ1-2, with D perhaps matching TRBD1 (6 bases). Specimen: PBMCs or T cells enriched from blood (not recorded which). CDR3 bases: TGTGCCAGTAGTTATCTTGACAGGATCTATGGCTACACCTTC. It codes for CASSYLDRIYGYTF.